This T cell receptor beta chain was recorded in a study of OX40 agonist ivuxolimab in advanced cancers. J was trimmed by 2 bases and V by 5 bases; bases with no gene match: 17. CDR3 length: 17 residues. Germline V CDR1 and CDR2: SQVTM, ANQGSEA. The repertoire was sequenced with immunoSEQ multiplex PCR; TCRdb's copy has only in-frame clones and lacks some. The sample carries 70,000 to 100,000 clones, 65% to 90% recorded once. The source of this sequence is an adult with an advanced solid tumor such as melanoma, head and neck, liver or kidney cancer. This specimen was CD4+ or CD8+ T cells sorted from blood, taken in a trial of the OX40 agonist ivuxolimab. The gene calls are TRBV29-1 and TRBJ2-7; 8 nucleotides line up with TRBD1. The CDR3 nucleotides are TGCAGCGTTCAGGGCACGGATGGACAGGGTGGAACCTACGAGCAGTACTTC. Amino acid sequence: CSVQGTDGQGGTYEQYF.